These 5 T cell receptor beta chains were all obtained from the same sample, sequenced in a study of PD-1 blockade in classical Hodgkin lymphoma. Sequencing used immunoSEQ multiplex PCR; TCRdb keeps in-frame clones, though not all of them. The repertoire has 16,000 or so clones, about 81% of them found once; the top ten carry 27%. Relapse was seen in all patients after autologous stem cell transplantation, and brentuximab vedotin exposure was variable. The sample consisted of peripheral blood mononuclear cells (PBMCs), taken before the second cycle of nivolumab. The source of these receptors is a human donor with classical Hodgkin lymphoma.

This rearrangement joins TRBV19 to TRBJ1-5; D gene uncertain. The CDR3 spans 14 residues. Germline loops: CDR1 LNHDA, CDR2 SQIVND (reference sequence). Trimming left V 2 bases short and J 5 bases short, with 10 bases between. The CDR3, as DNA: TGTGCCAGTAGTATAACTTGGCGAGATCAGCCCCAGCATTTT. Translation: CASSITWRDQPQHF.

The chain joins TRBV19 to TRBJ1-2, with D perhaps matching TRBD1 (6 bases). In germline, CDR1 is LNHDA, CDR2 SQIVND (reference sequence). Trimming stripped 5 bases from V and 4 bases from J, with 14 bases between. The CDR3 runs to 14 residues. The CDR3 loop is CASSPNTGTYGYTF. The CDR3 DNA is TGTGCCAGTAGTCCGAACACAGGGACCTATGGCTACACCTTC.

This chain connects TRBV7-2 to TRBJ2-7, with D perhaps TRBD1 (6 bases). The CDR3 extends over 11 amino acids. Trimming left V 5 bases short and J 6 bases short, with 8 bases between. Germline V lookup: CDR1 SGHTA, CDR2 FQGNSA. In nucleotides, the CDR3 is TGTGCCAGCAGCCTGGACAGCGAGCAGTACTTC. This codes for CASSLDSEQYF.

The chain has TRBV4-1 and TRBJ2-7; the match to TRBD2 covers 7 bases. Germline CDR1 and CDR2: MGHRA and YSYEKL. V was clipped by 1 base and J by 6 bases; unmatched bases: 9. The CDR3 runs 15 residues. This chain's CDR3 is CASSQGPAGMSEQYF. CDR3 nucleotides: TGCGCCAGCAGCCAAGGGCCAGCGGGGATGAGCGAGCAGTACTTC.

The V and J genes are TRBV29-1 and TRBJ2-6; TRBD1 might be the D (5 bases). V lost 6 bases and J lost 0, with 15 bases in between. The CDR3 loop spans 16 amino acids. Per germline, CDR1 SQVTM and CDR2 ANQGSEA. CDR3 sequence: CSVQTDVHSGANVLTF. DNA of the CDR3: TGCAGCGTCCAGACAGACGTTCACTCTGGGGCCAACGTCCTGACTTTC.